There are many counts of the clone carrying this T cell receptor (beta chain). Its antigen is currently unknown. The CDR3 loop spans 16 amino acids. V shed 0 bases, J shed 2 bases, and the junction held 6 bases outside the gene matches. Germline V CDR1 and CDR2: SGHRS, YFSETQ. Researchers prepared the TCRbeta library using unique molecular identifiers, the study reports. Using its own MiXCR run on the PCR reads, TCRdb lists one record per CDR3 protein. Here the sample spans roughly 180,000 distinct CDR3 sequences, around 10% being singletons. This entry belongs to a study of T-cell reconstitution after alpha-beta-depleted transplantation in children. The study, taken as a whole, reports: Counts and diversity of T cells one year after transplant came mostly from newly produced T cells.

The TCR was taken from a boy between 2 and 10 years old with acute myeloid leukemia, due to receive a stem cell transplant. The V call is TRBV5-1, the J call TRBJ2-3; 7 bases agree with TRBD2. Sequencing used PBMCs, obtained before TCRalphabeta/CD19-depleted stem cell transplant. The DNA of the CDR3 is TGCGCCAGCAGCTTGGCACTAGCGCCAATCACAGATACGCAGTATTTT. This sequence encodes CASSLALAPITDTQYF.